A single sample gave rise to the 21 T cell receptor beta chains below, sequenced in a study of T cells after yellow fever vaccination. TCRdb independently ran MiXCR on the 5' RACE reads; one entry per CDR3 protein. This table has about 300,000 distinct CDR3 sequences, around 10% appearing once. The specimen was CD4+ T cells sorted from PBMCs, collected 5 days after the yellow fever booster vaccination. The receptors were gathered from a man between 18 and 29 years old who received the YFV17D yellow fever vaccine.

The chain recombines TRBV7-8 with TRBJ1-2; TRBD1 aligns across 8 bases. CDR3 size: 15 residues. Germline CDR1 and CDR2: SGHVS and FQNEAQ. The ends lost 1 base at V and 7 bases at J; junction bases unmatched: 8. The CDR3 here is CASSLGLQGASGYTF. The CDR3 DNA is TGTGCCAGCAGCTTAGGGTTGCAGGGGGCGAGTGGCTACACCTTC. The full variable domain, with the rest looked up from reference TRBV7-8 and TRBJ1-2, is GAGVSQSPRYKVAKRGQDVALRCDPISGHVSLFWYQQALGQGPEFLTYFQNEAQLDKSGLPSDRFFAERPEGSVSTLKIQRTQQEDSAVYLCASSLGLQGASGYTFGSGTRLTVV.

This clonotype turned up a few times. The chain uses TRBV7-3 and TRBJ2-6; weak D call: TRBD2 (5 bases). This CDR3 is built from 15 residues. Germline V gene lookup returns CDR1 SGHTA and CDR2 FQGTGA. V lost 5 bases, J lost 0 bases, and 8 bases lay in between. CDR3 nucleotide sequence: TGTGCCAGCAGCGCAGGACTCTCTGGGGCCAACGTCCTGACTTTC. This codes for CASSAGLSGANVLTF.

V and J are TRBV20-1 and TRBJ1-1; 7 bases map to TRBD1. This CDR3 contains 12 residues. CDR1 and CDR2 (germline): DFQATT, SNEGSKA (reference sequence). With V trimmed by 5 bases and J by 7 bases, 7 bases remained unmatched. The CDR3 coding sequence is TGCAGTGCTCTGGACAGGCAATATGAAGCTTTCTTT. It specifies CSALDRQYEAFF.

This clonotype came up a few times. The rearrangement uses TRBV12-3 or TRBV12-4 and TRBJ1-5; no reliable D call. The CDR3 contains 15 residues. Trimming cost V 3 bases and J 3 bases, with 12 bases left between them. As DNA, the CDR3 is TGTGCCAGCAGTTTCCCCAACACCCTCAATCAGCCCCAGCATTTT. Its protein is CASSFPNTLNQPQHF.

The rearrangement uses TRBV20-1 and TRBJ2-7; D may correspond to TRBD1 or TRBD2 (6 bases each). Trimming took off 3 bases at V and 4 bases at J, with 16 bases between the two ends. Germline loops: CDR1 DFQATT, CDR2 SNEGSKA (reference sequence). The length of the CDR3 is 14 residues. The CDR3 sequence: CSASPPSGAYEQYV. The CDR3 DNA sequence: TGCAGTGCTAGCCCCCCCTCGGGGGCTTACGAGCAGTACGTC.

CDR3 sequence: CASSRFYQDRKNTGELFF. DNA for the CDR3: TGCGCCAGCAGCCGGTTCTATCAGGACAGGAAGAACACCGGGGAGCTGTTTTTT. V and J are TRBV5-1 and TRBJ2-2, with 7 bases identical to TRBD1. The length of the CDR3 is 18 residues. J was trimmed by 1 base and V by 4 bases; bases with no gene match: 13. Germline values: CDR1 SGHRS, CDR2 YFSETQ. The full variable domain, in which reference TRBV5-1 and TRBJ2-2 provide the parts outside the CDR3, is KAGVTQTPRYLIKTRGQQVTLSCSPISGHRSVSWYQQTPGQGLQFLFEYFSETQRNKGNFPGRFSGRQFSNSRSEMNVSTLELGDSALYLCASSRFYQDRKNTGELFFGEGSRLTVL.

There are many counts of this clonotype. The genes are TRBV20-1 and TRBJ1-5; a weak D match, TRBD1 (5 bases). Trimming took 6 bases from V and 5 from J, leaving 11 bases between them. CDR3 size: 12 residues. Germline lookup yields CDR1 DFQATT and CDR2 SNEGSKA (reference sequence). CDR3 sequence: CSAQGGDQPQHF. CDR3 in DNA: TGCAGTGCCCAGGGAGGGGATCAGCCCCAGCATTTT.

V usage is TRBV28 and J usage is TRBJ2-7; D is undetermined. Deletions cut 4 bases from V and 2 bases from J, with 6 bases between. Per the germline V gene, CDR1 is MDHEN and CDR2 is SYDVKM. The CDR3 runs 12 residues. The CDR3 region has the DNA TGTGCCAGCAGTTCTGCAGCCTACGAGCAGTACGTC. This sequence encodes CASSSAAYEQYV.

The V call is TRBV20-1, the J call TRBJ2-3; a weak D match, TRBD2 (6 bases). Between the trimmed V and J ends, which lost 6 bases and 11 bases, there was a span of 18 bases. The CDR3 has 12 amino acids. Germline values: CDR1 DFQATT, CDR2 SNEGSKA (reference sequence). CDR3 coding DNA: TGCAGTGCGCCCCCAAGGGTGGGGGGGCAGTATTTT. This codes for CSAPPRVGGQYF.

This clonotype has a handful of counts. This rearrangement joins TRBV15 to TRBJ1-1, with D hard to call. The CDR3 sequence is 12 residues long. The germline V gene encodes CDR1 LNHNV and CDR2 YYDKDF (reference sequence). The ends were cut back, 1 base at V and 6 bases at J, with 6 bases in the middle. CDR3 DNA sequence: TGTGCCACCAGCAGAGTAGGGCCTGAAGCTTTCTTT. This encodes CATSRVGPEAFF.

This clonotype was observed a handful of times. The chain employs TRBV18 and TRBJ2-1, with 7 bases that match TRBD2. Germline CDR1 is KGHSH and CDR2 is LQKENI. This CDR3 is 15 amino acids long. J was trimmed by 8 bases and V by 2 bases; bases with no gene match: 9. The CDR3 DNA reads TGTGCCAGCTCACCATGGGGGGGAGCCTCGGATGAGCAGTTCTTC. This encodes CASSPWGGASDEQFF.

This clonotype was seen a few times. The rearrangement joins TRBV6-5 to TRBJ1-5, with TRBD1 matching 7 bases. CDR1 MNHEY and CDR2 SVGAGI come from the germline V gene. With 2 bases clipped from V and 0 bases from J, the junction kept 1 base outside the gene matches. This CDR3 has 15 amino acids. The DNA for the CDR3 is TGTGCCAGCAGTTACAGGGGGCATAGCAATCAGCCCCAGCATTTT. It specifies CASSYRGHSNQPQHF.

This clonotype was found a few times. The V gene is TRBV5-1, the J gene TRBJ1-6; 9 nucleotides agree with TRBD1. Germline V gene lookup returns CDR1 SGHRS and CDR2 YFSETQ. The CDR3 runs to 14 residues. V lost 4 bases, J lost 8 bases, and 4 bases stayed unmatched. CDR3 nucleotide sequence: TGCGCCAGCAGCACGGGACAGGGTTATTCACCCCTCCACTTT. It encodes CASSTGQGYSPLHF.

As DNA, the CDR3 is TGTGCCAGCAGAAGATACGGAATCTATAGCAATCAGCCCCAGCATTTT. Residues: CASRRYGIYSNQPQHF. This sequence joins TRBV28 and TRBJ1-5; D is unresolved. With 6 bases removed from V and 0 bases from J, the gap between germline ends came to 15 bases. The length of the CDR3 is 16 residues. Germline V gene sequence: CDR1 MDHEN, CDR2 SYDVKM.

The V call is TRBV3-1, the J call TRBJ2-1; D is perhaps TRBD1 (6 bases). CDR3 length equals 12 residues. V was trimmed by 1 base and J by 12 bases, leaving 10 bases between them. Germline V gene lookup returns CDR1 LGHDT and CDR2 YNNKEL (reference sequence). This CDR3 is CASSQGPTGQFF. Here the CDR3 DNA reads TGTGCCAGCAGCCAAGGCCCGACAGGGCAGTTCTTC.

The chain carries TRBV20-1 and TRBJ1-4, with 8 bases identical to TRBD1. Germline CDR1 and CDR2: DFQATT and SNEGSKA (reference sequence). The CDR3 spans 13 residues. V shed 4 bases, J shed 7 bases, and the junction held 5 bases outside the gene matches. The CDR3 protein is CSANGQGGEKLFF. In DNA, the CDR3 is TGCAGTGCTAACGGACAGGGAGGTGAAAAACTGTTTTTT.

The J gene is TRBJ2-5, the V gene TRBV7-3; a weak D match, TRBD1 (7 bases). Trimming removed 3 bases at V and 0 bases at J, with 11 bases between. Germline V lookup: CDR1 SGHTA, CDR2 FQGTGA. The CDR3 has 15 amino acids. In nucleotides, the CDR3 is TGTGCCAGCAGCTTCCAGGGGGGTTACCAAGAGACCCAGTACTTC. It yields the protein CASSFQGGYQETQYF.

The chain is built from TRBV4-2 and TRBJ2-2, with unresolved D. This CDR3 region has 16 residues. Trimming pared 7 bases from V and 3 bases from J, leaving 18 bases between. Per germline, CDR1 LGHNA and CDR2 YNFKEQ. The CDR3 DNA is TGTGCCAGCACCAACAACCCAAGCCCGGACACCGGGGAGCTGTTTTTT. Its protein product is CASTNNPSPDTGELFF.

In its sample, this clonotype was seen a few times. This chain links TRBV7-2 with TRBJ1-2; 8 bases align to TRBD1. V shed 5 bases, J shed 8 bases, and the junction held 13 bases outside the gene matches. CDR3 length equals 15 residues. Germline V CDR1 and CDR2: SGHTA, FQGNSA. The DNA for the CDR3 is TGTGCCAGCAGCCCGACAGGGGAGAATCTGAGGGGCTACACCTTC. Amino acid sequence: CASSPTGENLRGYTF.

DNA of the CDR3: TGTGCCAGCAGTGTCGACGGCGGCGATACGCAGTATTTT. This translates into CASSVDGGDTQYF. The V call is TRBV25-1, the J call TRBJ2-3, with D uncertain. Per germline, CDR1 MGHDK and CDR2 SYGVNS. CDR3 length: 13 residues. With 4 bases removed from V and 6 bases from J, the gap between germline ends came to 11 bases.

The chain links TRBV12-3 or TRBV12-4 to TRBJ2-7; D gene unclear. The CDR3 extends over 14 amino acids. Trimming shortened V by 3 bases and J by 0 bases, and 9 bases separated the two germline ends. CDR3 in DNA: TGTGCCAGCAGTTTCTTGGCAGGCTCCTACGAGCAGTACTTC. Its protein is CASSFLAGSYEQYF.